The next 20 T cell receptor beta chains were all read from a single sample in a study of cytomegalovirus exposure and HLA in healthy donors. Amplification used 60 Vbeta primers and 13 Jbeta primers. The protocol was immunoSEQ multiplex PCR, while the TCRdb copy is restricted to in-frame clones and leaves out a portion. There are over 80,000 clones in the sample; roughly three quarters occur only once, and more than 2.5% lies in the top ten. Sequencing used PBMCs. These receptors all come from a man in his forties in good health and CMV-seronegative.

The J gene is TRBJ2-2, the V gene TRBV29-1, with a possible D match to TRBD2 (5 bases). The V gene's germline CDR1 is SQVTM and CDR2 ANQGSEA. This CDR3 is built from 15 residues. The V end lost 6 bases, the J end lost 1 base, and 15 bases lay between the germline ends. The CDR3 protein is CSVGKLIGNTGELFF. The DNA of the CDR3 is TGCAGCGTCGGGAAATTGATTGGGAACACCGGGGAGCTGTTTTTT.

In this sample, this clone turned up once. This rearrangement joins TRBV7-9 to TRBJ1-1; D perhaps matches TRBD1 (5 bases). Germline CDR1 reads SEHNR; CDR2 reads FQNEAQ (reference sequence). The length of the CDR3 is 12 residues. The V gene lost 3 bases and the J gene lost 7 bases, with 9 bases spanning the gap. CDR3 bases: TGTGCCAGCAGCTTGGGGGGTTTTGAAGCTTTCTTT. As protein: CASSLGGFEAFF.

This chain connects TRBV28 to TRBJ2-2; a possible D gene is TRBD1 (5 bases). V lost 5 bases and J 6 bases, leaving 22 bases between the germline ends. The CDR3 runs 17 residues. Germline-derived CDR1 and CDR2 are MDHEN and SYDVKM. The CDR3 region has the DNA TGTGCCAGCAGTGTTTTCCCATACAGGTCGGTGGCCGGGGAGCTGTTTTTT. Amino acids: CASSVFPYRSVAGELFF.

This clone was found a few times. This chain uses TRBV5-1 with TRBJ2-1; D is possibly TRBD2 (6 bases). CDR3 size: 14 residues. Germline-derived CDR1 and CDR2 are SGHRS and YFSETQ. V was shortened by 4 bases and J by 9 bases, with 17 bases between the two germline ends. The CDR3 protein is CASSPRTRRGEQFF. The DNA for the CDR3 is TGCGCCAGCAGCCCCCGGACCCGGAGGGGTGAGCAGTTCTTC.

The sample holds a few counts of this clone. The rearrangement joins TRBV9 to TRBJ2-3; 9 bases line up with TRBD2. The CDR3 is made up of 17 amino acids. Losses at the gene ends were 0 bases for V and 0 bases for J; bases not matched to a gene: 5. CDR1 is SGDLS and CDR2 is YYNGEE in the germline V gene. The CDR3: CASSVVGSGGSTDTQYF. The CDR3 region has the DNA TGTGCCAGCAGCGTAGTTGGTAGCGGGGGTAGCACAGATACGCAGTATTTT.

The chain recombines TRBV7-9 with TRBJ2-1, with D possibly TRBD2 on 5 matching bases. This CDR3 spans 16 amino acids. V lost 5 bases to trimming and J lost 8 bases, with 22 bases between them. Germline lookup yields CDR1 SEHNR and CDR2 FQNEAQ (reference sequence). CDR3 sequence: CASSVGPGVGLYEQFF. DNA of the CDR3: TGTGCCAGCAGCGTTGGGCCCGGGGTGGGTTTATATGAGCAGTTCTTC.

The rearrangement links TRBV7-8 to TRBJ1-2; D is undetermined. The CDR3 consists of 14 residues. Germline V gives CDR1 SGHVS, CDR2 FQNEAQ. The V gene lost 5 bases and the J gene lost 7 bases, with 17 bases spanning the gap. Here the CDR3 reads CASSPVEGRSGYTF. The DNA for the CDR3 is TGTGCCAGCAGCCCCGTTGAGGGTCGCTCTGGCTACACCTTC.

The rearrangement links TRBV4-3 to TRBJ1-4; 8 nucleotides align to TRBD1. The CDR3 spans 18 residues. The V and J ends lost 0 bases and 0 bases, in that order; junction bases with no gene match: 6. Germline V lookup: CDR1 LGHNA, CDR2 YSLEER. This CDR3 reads CASSQDPDRVATNEKLFF. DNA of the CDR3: TGCGCCAGCAGCCAAGATCCGGACAGGGTGGCAACTAATGAAAAACTGTTTTTT.

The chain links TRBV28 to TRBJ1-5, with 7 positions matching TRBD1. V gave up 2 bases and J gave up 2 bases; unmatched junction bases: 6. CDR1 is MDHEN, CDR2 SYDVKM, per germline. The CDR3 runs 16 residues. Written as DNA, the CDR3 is TGTGCCAGCAGTTTACTACGACAGGGTGGCAATCAGCCCCAGCATTTT. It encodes CASSLLRQGGNQPQHF.

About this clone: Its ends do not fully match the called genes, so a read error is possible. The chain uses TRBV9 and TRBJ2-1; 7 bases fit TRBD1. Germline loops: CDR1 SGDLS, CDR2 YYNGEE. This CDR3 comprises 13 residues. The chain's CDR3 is CASSVVGTDHPLF. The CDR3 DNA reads TGTGCCAGCAGCGTAGTCGGGACAGATCACCCTCTCTTC.

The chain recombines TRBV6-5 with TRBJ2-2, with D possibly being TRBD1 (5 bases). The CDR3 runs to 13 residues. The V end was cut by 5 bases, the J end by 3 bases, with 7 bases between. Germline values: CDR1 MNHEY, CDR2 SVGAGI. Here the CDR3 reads CASSEGDTGELFF. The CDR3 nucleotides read TGTGCCAGCAGTGAAGGGGACACCGGGGAGCTGTTTTTT.

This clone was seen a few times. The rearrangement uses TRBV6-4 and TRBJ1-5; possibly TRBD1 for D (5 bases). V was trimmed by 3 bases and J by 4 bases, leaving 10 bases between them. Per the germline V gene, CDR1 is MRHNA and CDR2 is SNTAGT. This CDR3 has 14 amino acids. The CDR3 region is CASSEEGQNQPQHF. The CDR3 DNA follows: TGTGCCAGCAGTGAGGAGGGGCAAAATCAGCCCCAGCATTTT.

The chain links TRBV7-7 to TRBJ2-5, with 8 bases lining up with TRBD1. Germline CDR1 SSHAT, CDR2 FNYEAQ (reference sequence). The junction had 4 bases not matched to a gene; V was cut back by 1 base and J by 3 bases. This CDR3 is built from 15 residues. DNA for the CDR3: TGTGCCAGCAGCTTAGTCCCGACAGGGGAAGAGACCCAGTACTTC. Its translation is CASSLVPTGEETQYF.

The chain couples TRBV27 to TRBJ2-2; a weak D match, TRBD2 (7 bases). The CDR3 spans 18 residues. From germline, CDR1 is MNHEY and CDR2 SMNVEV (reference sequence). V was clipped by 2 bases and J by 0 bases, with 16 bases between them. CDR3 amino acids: CASSLIGGRGPNTGELFF. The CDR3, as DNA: TGTGCCAGCAGTTTAATAGGTGGGCGGGGGCCGAACACCGGGGAGCTGTTTTTT.

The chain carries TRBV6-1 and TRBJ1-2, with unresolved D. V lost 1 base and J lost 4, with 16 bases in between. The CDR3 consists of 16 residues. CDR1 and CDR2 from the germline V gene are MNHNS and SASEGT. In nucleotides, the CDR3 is TGTGCCAGCAGTGAAGAGGCCCCCTCAGCGGGCTATGGCTACACCTTC. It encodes CASSEEAPSAGYGYTF.

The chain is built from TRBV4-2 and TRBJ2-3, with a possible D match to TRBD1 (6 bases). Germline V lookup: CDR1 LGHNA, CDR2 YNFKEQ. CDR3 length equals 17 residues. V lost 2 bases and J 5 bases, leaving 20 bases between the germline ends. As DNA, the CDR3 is TGTGCCAGCAGCCAATTCACCCGGACAGTCCTGGTAGATACGCAGTATTTT. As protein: CASSQFTRTVLVDTQYF.

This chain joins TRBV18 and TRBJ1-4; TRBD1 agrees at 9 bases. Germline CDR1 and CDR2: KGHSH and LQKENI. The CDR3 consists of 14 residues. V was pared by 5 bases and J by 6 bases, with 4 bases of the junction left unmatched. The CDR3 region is CASSAGQGDEKLFF. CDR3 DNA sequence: TGTGCCAGCTCAGCGGGACAGGGCGATGAAAAACTGTTTTTT.

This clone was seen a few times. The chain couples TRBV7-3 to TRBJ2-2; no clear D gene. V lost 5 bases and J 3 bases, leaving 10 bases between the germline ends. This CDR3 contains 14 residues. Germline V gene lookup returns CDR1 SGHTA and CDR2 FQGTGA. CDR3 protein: CASSPKQDTGELFF. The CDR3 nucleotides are TGTGCCAGCAGCCCAAAACAAGACACCGGGGAGCTGTTTTTT.

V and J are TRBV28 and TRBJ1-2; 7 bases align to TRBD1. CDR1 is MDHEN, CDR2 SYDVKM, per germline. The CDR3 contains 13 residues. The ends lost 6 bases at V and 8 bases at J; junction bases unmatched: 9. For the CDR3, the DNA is TGTGCCAGCAGGGTTGCAGGGGGAGAGGGCTACACCTTC. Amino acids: CASRVAGGEGYTF.

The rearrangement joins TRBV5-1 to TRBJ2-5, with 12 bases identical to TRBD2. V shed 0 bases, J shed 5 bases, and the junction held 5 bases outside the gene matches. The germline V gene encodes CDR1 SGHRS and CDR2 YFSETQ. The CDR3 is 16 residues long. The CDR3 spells CASSLASGGAAETQYF. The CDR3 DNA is TGCGCCAGCAGCTTGGCTAGCGGGGGGGCCGCGGAGACCCAGTACTTC.